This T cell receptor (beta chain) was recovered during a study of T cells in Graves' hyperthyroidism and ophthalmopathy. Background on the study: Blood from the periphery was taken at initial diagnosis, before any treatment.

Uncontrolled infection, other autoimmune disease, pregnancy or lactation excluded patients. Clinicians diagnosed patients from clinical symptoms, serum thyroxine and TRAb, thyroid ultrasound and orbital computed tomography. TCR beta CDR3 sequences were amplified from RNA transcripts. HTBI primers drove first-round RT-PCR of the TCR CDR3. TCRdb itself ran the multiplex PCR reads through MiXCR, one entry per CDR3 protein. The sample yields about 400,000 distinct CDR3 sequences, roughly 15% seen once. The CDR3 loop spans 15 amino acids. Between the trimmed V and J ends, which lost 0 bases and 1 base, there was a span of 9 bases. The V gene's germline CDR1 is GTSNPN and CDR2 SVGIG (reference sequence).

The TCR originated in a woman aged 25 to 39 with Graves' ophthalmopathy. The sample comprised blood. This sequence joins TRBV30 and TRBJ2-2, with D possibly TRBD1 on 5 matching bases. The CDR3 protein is CAWSVGQGNTGELFF. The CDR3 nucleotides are TGTGCCTGGAGTGTAGGGCAGGGGAACACCGGGGAGCTGTTTTTT. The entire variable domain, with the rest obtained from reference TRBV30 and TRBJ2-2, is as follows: SQTIHQWPATLVQPVGSPLSLECTVEGTSNPNLYWYRQAAGRGLQLLFYSVGIGQISSEVPQNLSASRPQDRQFILSSKKLLLSDSGFYLCAWSVGQGNTGELFFGEGSRLTVL.